A single T cell receptor (beta chain) is shown here with its context. Its antigen remains unidentified. Cultured CD4+ T cells had their DNA profiled by the Oncomine TCR Beta short-read assay. TCRdb reprocessed the PCR reads via MiXCR and lists one record per CDR3 protein. The repertoire holds 15,000 to 20,000 distinct CDR3 sequences, with about 50% as singletons. The sample is drawn from a study of vaccination and CD4 T cells after COVID-19. Study-wide context: Cellular stimulation was performed using overlapping spike peptides derived from SARS-CoV-2, HCoV-NL63, HCoV-OC43 and HCoV-229E.

Sample treatment: approximately nine-day PBMC culture with coronavirus spike peptide pools or control peptides (ViraFEST assay). The germline gives CDR1 SGHTA, CDR2 FQGNSA. V lost 3 bases, J lost 6 bases, and 11 bases lay in between. This CDR3 has 13 residues. The receptor comes from a human donor who had recovered from COVID-19. The rearrangement links TRBV7-2 to TRBJ1-2, with D perhaps matching TRBD1 (5 bases). Material for sequencing was CD4+ T cells from blood, cultured in vitro. This CDR3 is CASSLQGADGYTF. CDR3 nucleotide sequence: TGTGCCAGCAGCTTGCAGGGCGCAGATGGCTACACCTTC.